This is a list of T cell receptor beta chains from one sample in a study of cytomegalovirus exposure and HLA in healthy donors. Libraries were prepared by immunoSEQ multiplex PCR; TCRdb keeps only in-frame clonotypes and omits some of them. The repertoire holds 120,000 to 150,000 clones, about 86% seen once, with 7.5% to 10% in the top ten. The material sequenced was PBMCs. The receptor source for this set is a woman aged 18-35 years in good health and CMV-seropositive. Both conserved end residues are part of each CDR3. Fields, in order: CDR3 length, clone size, V gene, D gene, J gene, CDR3 protein, CDR3 DNA. The D gene is left open where the match is weak. Expanded clones are given a class, and other clones once, few, many or no size at all.

>14|NA|TRBV19|NA|TRBJ1-5
CASREQGINQPQHF
TGTGCCAGTAGGGAACAGGGAATCAATCAGCCCCAGCATTTT
>14|NA|TRBV7-6|NA|TRBJ2-3
CASSYSGYTDTQYF
TGTGCCAGCAGCTATAGCGGTTACACAGATACGCAGTATTTT
>13|NA|TRBV15|NA|TRBJ2-1
CATSRDFSTEQFF
TGTGCCACCAGCAGAGATTTTTCGACAGAGCAGTTCTTC
>17|NA|TRBV4-1|NA|TRBJ1-1
CASSPSEVRDWNTEAFF
TGCGCCAGCAGCCCCTCTGAAGTGAGGGACTGGAACACTGAAGCTTTCTTT
>16|NA|TRBV11-2|TRBD2|TRBJ2-1
CASSLGRGGELNEQFF
TGTGCCAGCAGCTTGGGCCGGGGGGGAGAGTTGAATGAGCAGTTCTTC
>14|NA|TRBV6-4|TRBD2|TRBJ2-1
CASSLAGVRNEQFF
TGTGCCAGCAGCCTAGCGGGAGTCAGGAATGAGCAGTTCTTC
>11|NA|TRBV29-1|NA|TRBJ1-1
CSVGQNTEAFF
TGCAGCGTTGGGCAGAACACTGAAGCTTTCTTT
>16|NA|TRBV7-9|TRBD2|TRBJ2-2
CASSPWGGMGTGELFF
TGTGCCAGCAGCCCTTGGGGGGGAATGGGCACCGGGGAGCTGTTTTTT
>15|NA|TRBV28|NA|TRBJ2-7
CASSLSTAPPYEQYF
TGTGCCAGCAGTTTATCGACAGCCCCTCCCTACGAGCAGTACTTC
>13|once|TRBV5-6|NA|TRBJ1-4
CASSSPQGEKLFF
TGTGCCAGCAGCTCCCCGCAGGGGGAAAAACTGTTTTTT
>11|NA|TRBV7-9|NA|TRBJ2-2
CATPNTGELFF
TGTGCCACCCCAAACACCGGGGAGCTGTTTTTT
>13|NA|TRBV28|NA|TRBJ2-5
CASSLPGWQTQYF
TGTGCCAGCAGTCTTCCGGGTTGGCAGACCCAGTACTTC
>16|NA|TRBV27|TRBD2|TRBJ2-4
CASSRTSGGAGNIQYF
TGTGCCAGCTCCCGAACTAGCGGGGGGGCGGGAAACATTCAGTACTTC
>12|NA|TRBV1|NA|TRBJ1-5
CTSCSGKQPQHF
TGCACCAGCTGCTCGGGGAAACAGCCCCAGCATTTT
>12|NA|TRBV5-6|NA|TRBJ1-5
CASSLGAQPQHF
TGTGCCAGCAGCTTGGGGGCGCAGCCCCAGCATTTT
>14|NA|TRBV2|TRBD2|TRBJ2-7
CASSQLRGDSVQYF
TGTGCCAGCAGCCAACTACGGGGGGATAGTGTGCAGTACTTC
>17|NA|TRBV5-5|TRBD1|TRBJ2-2
CASSLGQGAANTGELFF
TGTGCCAGCAGCTTAGGACAGGGCGCCGCGAACACCGGGGAGCTGTTTTTT
>16|NA|TRBV7-3|NA|TRBJ1-2
CASSLMLSRTTYGYTF
TGTGCCAGCAGCTTAATGCTGTCAAGGACTACCTATGGCTACACCTTC
>11|NA|TRBV28|NA|TRBJ2-1
CASEAGIEQFF
TGTGCCAGCGAGGCGGGAATTGAGCAGTTCTTC